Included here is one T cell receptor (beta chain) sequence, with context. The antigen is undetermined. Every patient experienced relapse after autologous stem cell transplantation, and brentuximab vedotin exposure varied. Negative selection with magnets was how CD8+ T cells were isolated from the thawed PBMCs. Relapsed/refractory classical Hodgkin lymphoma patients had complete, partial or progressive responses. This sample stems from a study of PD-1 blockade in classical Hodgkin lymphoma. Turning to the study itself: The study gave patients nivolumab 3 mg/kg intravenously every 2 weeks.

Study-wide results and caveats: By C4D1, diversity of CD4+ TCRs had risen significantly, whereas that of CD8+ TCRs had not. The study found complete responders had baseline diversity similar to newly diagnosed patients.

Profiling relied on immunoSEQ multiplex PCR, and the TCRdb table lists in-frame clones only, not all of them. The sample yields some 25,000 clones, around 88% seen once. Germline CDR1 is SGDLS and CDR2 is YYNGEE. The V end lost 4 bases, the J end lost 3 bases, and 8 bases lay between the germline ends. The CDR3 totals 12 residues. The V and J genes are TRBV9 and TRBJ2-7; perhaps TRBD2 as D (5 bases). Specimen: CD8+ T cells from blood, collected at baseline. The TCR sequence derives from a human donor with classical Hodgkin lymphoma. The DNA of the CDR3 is TGTGCCAGCAGCTCTGGAGGCTACGAGCAGTACTTC. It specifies CASSSGGYEQYF.